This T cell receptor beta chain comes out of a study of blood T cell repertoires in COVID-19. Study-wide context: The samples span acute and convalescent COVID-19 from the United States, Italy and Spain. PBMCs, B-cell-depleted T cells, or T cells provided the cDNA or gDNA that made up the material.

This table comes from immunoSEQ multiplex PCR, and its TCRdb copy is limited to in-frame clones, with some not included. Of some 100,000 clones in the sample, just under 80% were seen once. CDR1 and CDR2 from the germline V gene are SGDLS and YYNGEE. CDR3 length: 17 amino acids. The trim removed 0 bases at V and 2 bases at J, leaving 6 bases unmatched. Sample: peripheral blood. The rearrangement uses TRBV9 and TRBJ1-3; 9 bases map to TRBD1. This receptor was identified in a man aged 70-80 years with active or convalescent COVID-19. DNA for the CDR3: TGTGCCAGCAGCGTAGCAGGGACAGGGTTTACTGGAAACACCATATATTTT. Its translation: CASSVAGTGFTGNTIYF. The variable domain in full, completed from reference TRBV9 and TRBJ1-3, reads DSGVTQTPKHLITATGQRVTLRCSPRSGDLSVYWYQQSLDQGLQFLIQYYNGEERAKGNILERFSAQQFPDLHSELNLSSLELGDSALYFCASSVAGTGFTGNTIYFGEGSWLTVV.